This T cell receptor (beta chain) was sequenced for a study of CXCR4 blockade with PD-1 therapy in pancreatic cancer (dated by TCRdb to between 2019 and 2020). Describing the broader study: Multiplex immunohistochemistry and TCRbeta immunosequencing of resected pancreatic ductal adenocarcinoma were combined in the study with ex vivo slice culture in which PD-1 and CXCR4 blockade were tested. To look at intratumoral heterogeneity, the researchers TCR-sequenced two geographically distinct regions from each of roughly six tumors. Overall results and qualifications from the work: Although tumors showed clonal expansion, with a mean productive clonality of 0.14 compared with 0.04 to 0.055 in healthy blood, clonality was not correlated with survival. Only TCRbeta chains were sequenced, so true antigen-specificity overlap of convergent dominant clones remained unconfirmed pending paired alpha-beta single-cell sequencing. A strong correlation was found between the frequency of an amino acid clone and the number of distinct nucleotide rearrangements encoding that clone, which suggests convergent selection driven by common tumor antigens.

CDR1 and CDR2 are drawn from the germline V gene: WSHSY, SAAADI. A distance of 14 bases separates the germline ends of V and J, which lose 0 bases and 5 bases respectively. From cysteine to phenylalanine, the CDR3 is 16 amino acids long. Only the CDR3 DNA stays, 48 bases, in frame from base 1. The immunoSEQ Assay at Adaptive Biotechnologies was used to immunosequence TCRbeta CDR3 regions from the extracted DNA. Turning to the authors' computational methods: To measure the absolute abundance of each unique TCRbeta CDR3, the sequences were collapsed and filtered. Clonality was calculated as 1 minus Pielou's evenness, with only productive in-frame rearrangements included in the computation. Regional overlap was evaluated by tracking the top 100 nucleotide rearrangements across paired samples, and paired versus unrelated samples were compared using the Morisita index. The immunoSEQ Rearrangement Details tool was used to assess convergence of nucleotide rearrangements onto identical amino acid sequences. In TCRdb, the immuneACCESS table is reduced to in-frame sequences with V and J assigned. These tables do not hold every clone; where another copy was compared, an unresolved V gene accounts for under half, and the others remain unexplained. The DNA was the basis for D and trimming; V, J and clone size are from that table. The sample has 1,500 or so clones on record, roughly 39% of them singletons. In total, the top ten clones hold about 15% of the sample.

The archived tumor blocks were obtained from patients to whom no neoadjuvant therapy had been administered before resection. For the preserved-tissue arm, the study drew on 30 to 35 surgical resection samples taken from about 24 pancreatic ductal adenocarcinoma patients who had not been treated previously. For the resection arm, DNA was extracted from ten 5-micron curls of FFPE tumor adjacent to the multiplex immunohistochemistry slide. Note on this clone: Its antigen remains undetermined. Within one base of it there is no much larger clone, and no base qualities were kept.

Sample: tumor tissue. The sequence derives from a human donor with pancreatic ductal adenocarcinoma. Recombination connected TRBV10-2 to TRBJ2-1, with the D call tentatively TRBD1 or TRBD2, each fitting 6 bases. The CDR3 region has the sequence CASSESKGGSHNEQFF. The DNA is TGCGCCAGCAGTGAGTCGAAGGGGGGATCCCACAATGAGCAGTTCTTC.